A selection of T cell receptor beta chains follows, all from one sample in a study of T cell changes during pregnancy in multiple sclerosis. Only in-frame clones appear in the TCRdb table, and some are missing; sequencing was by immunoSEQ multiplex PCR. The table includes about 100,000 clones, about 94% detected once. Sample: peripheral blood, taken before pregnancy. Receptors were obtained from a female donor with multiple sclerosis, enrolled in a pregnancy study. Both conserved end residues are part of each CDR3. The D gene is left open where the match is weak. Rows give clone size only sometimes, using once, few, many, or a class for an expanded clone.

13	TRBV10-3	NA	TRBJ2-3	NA	CAISGRSTDTQYF	TGTGCCATCTCTGGCCGCAGCACAGATACGCAGTATTTT
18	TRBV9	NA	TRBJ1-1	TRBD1	CASSVAPGQGPVNTEAFF	TGTGCCAGCAGCGTAGCCCCTGGACAGGGCCCGGTGAACACTGAAGCTTTCTTT
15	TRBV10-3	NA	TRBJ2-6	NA	CAIRDRYTGANVLTF	TGTGCCATCAGGGACAGATATACTGGGGCCAACGTCCTGACTTTC
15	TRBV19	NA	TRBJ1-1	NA	CASSMIFRGNTEAFF	TGTGCCAGTAGTATGATCTTTCGGGGGAACACTGAAGCTTTCTTT
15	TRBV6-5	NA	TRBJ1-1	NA	CASSYSGHPNTEAFF	TGTGCCAGCAGTTACTCGGGACACCCGAACACTGAAGCTTTCTTT
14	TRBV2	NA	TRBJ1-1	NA	CASAKSQGNTEAFF	TGTGCCAGCGCTAAATCTCAGGGGAACACTGAAGCTTTCTTT
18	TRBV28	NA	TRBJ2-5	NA	CASSYNRALTEVEETQYF	TGTGCCAGCAGTTACAACAGGGCCCTAACAGAGGTGGAAGAGACCCAGTACTTC
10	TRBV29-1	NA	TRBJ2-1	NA	CSATDNEQFF	TGCAGCGCCACAGACAATGAGCAGTTCTTC
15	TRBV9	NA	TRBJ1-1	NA	CASSPHGVGKAEAFF	TGTGCCAGCAGCCCCCACGGGGTGGGAAAGGCTGAAGCTTTCTTT
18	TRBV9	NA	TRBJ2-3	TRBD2	CASSRTGTSGPGPDTQYF	TGTGCCAGCAGCAGGACCGGGACTAGCGGGCCAGGCCCAGATACGCAGTATTTT
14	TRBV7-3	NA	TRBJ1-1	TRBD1	CASRDRVRNTEAFF	TGTGCCAGCAGGGACAGGGTCAGGAACACTGAAGCTTTCTTT
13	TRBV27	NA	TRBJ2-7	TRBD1	CASSRQGENEQYF	TGTGCCAGCAGTAGACAGGGGGAAAACGAGCAGTACTTC
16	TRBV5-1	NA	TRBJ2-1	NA	CASSPLRATPGNEQFF	TGCGCCAGCAGCCCCCTCCGCGCCACCCCGGGCAATGAGCAGTTCTTC
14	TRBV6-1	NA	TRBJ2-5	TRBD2	CATFRLAGEETQYF	TGTGCCACCTTCCGACTAGCGGGAGAAGAGACCCAGTACTTC
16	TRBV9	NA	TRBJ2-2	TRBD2	CASSPAGTSGTGELFF	TGTGCCAGCAGCCCCGCAGGGACTAGCGGGACCGGGGAGCTGTTTTTT
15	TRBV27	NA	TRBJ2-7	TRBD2	CASSLPGLAGGGMYF	TGTGCCAGCAGTCTCCCGGGACTAGCAGGGGGAGGGATGTACTTC
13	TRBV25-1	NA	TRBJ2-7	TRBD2	CASSEGGRAEQYF	TGTGCCAGCAGTGAGGGCGGGAGGGCCGAGCAGTACTTC
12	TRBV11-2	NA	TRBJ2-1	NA	CASSSLDNEQFF	TGTGCCAGCAGCTCGCTAGACAATGAGCAGTTCTTC
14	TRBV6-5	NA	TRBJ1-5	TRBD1	CASSYYRGAQPQHF	TGTGCCAGCAGTTACTACAGGGGAGCCCAGCCCCAGCATTTT
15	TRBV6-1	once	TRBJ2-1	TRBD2	CASRAGGSGYNEQFF	TGTGCCAGCAGGGCGGGCGGGAGCGGGTACAATGAGCAGTTCTTC
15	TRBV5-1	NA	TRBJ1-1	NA	CASSSVQGGYTEAFF	TGCGCCAGCAGCTCCGTACAGGGAGGGTACACTGAAGCTTTCTTT
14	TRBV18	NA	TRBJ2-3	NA	CASSPPSEADTQYF	TGTGCCAGCTCACCCCCTTCGGAGGCAGATACGCAGTATTTT
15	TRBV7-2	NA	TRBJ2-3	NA	CASSLGQGGPDTQYF	TGTGCCAGCAGCTTAGGACAGGGAGGCCCAGATACGCAGTATTTT
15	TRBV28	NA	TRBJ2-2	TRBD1	CASWVGAGGAGELFF	TGTGCCAGTTGGGTAGGGGCAGGGGGTGCCGGGGAGCTGTTTTTT
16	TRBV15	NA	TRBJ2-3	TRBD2	CATSRMPREVTDTQYF	TGTGCCACCAGCAGAATGCCGCGGGAGGTTACAGATACGCAGTATTTT
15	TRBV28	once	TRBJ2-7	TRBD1	CASRRGQVSSYEQYF	TGTGCCAGCAGGCGGGGACAGGTTAGCTCCTACGAGCAGTACTTC
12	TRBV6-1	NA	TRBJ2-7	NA	CATRGGSYEQYF	TGTGCCACCAGGGGGGGATCCTACGAGCAGTACTTC
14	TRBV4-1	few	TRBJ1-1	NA	CASSLSPGNTEAFF	TGCGCCAGCAGCCTAAGCCCGGGGAACACTGAAGCTTTCTTT
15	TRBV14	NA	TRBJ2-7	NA	CASSQAGGVVWEQYF	TGTGCCAGCAGCCAAGCCGGGGGAGTGGTGTGGGAGCAGTACTTC
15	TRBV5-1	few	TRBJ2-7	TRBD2	CASSLAGGTQSEQYF	TGCGCCAGCAGCTTAGCGGGAGGAACTCAGTCCGAGCAGTACTTC
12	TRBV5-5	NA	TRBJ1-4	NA	CASSLQNEKLFF	TGTGCCAGCAGCTTACAGAATGAAAAACTGTTTTTT
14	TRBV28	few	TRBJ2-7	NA	CASSLGGSSYEQYF	TGTGCCAGCAGTTTAGGAGGCAGCTCCTACGAGCAGTACTTC
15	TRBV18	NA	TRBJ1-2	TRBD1	CASSPLTGQFNGYTF	TGTGCCAGCTCACCATTGACGGGACAGTTCAATGGCTACACCTTC
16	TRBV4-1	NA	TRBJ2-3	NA	CASSHKRFLSTDTQYF	TGCGCCAGCAGCCATAAGCGTTTCCTGTCCACAGATACGCAGTATTTT
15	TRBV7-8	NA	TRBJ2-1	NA	CASSPDWFSYNEQFF	TGTGCCAGCAGCCCGGACTGGTTCTCCTACAATGAGCAGTTCTTC
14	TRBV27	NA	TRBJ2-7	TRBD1	CASNLRQGAYEQYF	TGTGCCAGCAATTTGAGGCAGGGGGCGTACGAGCAGTACTTC
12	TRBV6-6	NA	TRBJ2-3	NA	CASRLETDTQYF	TGTGCCAGCAGGTTAGAAACAGATACGCAGTATTTT
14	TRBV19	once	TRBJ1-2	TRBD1	CASSTGQGMQGYTF	TGTGCCAGTAGTACCGGACAGGGTATGCAGGGCTACACCTTC